Below are 20 T cell receptor beta chains sequenced from a single sample in a study of CD4 and CD8 cells across lung adenocarcinoma regions. TCRdb reprocessed the PCR reads via MiXCR and lists one record per CDR3 protein. The data show 8,200 or so distinct CDR3 sequences, with around 58% seen just once and 24% held by the top ten. Sequences were obtained from CD4+ T cells from the center of a lung tumor. These receptors were collected from a female donor with lung adenocarcinoma. The CD4 and CD8 labels of this study may be unreliable.

This sequence joins TRBV7-9 and TRBJ2-1; D gene uncertain. The CDR3 sequence is 15 residues long. V gave up 4 bases and J gave up 0 bases, with 10 bases separating them. The germline V gene has CDR1 SEHNR and CDR2 FQNEAQ (reference sequence). This chain's CDR3 is CASSSPRSSYNEQFF. The CDR3 DNA is TGTGCCAGCAGCTCACCTCGGAGCTCCTACAATGAGCAGTTCTTC.

The chain employs TRBV27 and TRBJ2-3, with 9 bases matching TRBD2. After removal of 4 bases from V and 2 bases from J, the junction contained 13 bases not matched to a gene. This CDR3 is 18 amino acids long. Germline lookup yields CDR1 MNHEY and CDR2 SMNVEV (reference sequence). The CDR3 DNA sequence: TGTGCCAGCAGTTCCCATTTTCTCGCGGGAGGGTTCACAGATACGCAGTATTTT. As protein: CASSSHFLAGGFTDTQYF.

The chain is built from TRBV6-1 and TRBJ2-5; TRBD1 matches 10 bases. The length of the CDR3 is 17 residues. Germline CDR1 is MNHNS and CDR2 is SASEGT. V was clipped by 4 bases and J by 5 bases; unmatched bases: 13. CDR3 loop: CASSGPDRGRGYETQYF. CDR3 DNA: TGTGCCAGCAGTGGACCCGACAGGGGGCGAGGGTATGAGACCCAGTACTTC.

As concerns this clonotype: Likely a read error: the CDR3 ends without its conserved phenylalanine or tryptophan. The DNA is omitted, as the CDR3 cannot be located on it reliably, and the CDR3 follows TCRdb's listing. This sequence joins TRBV27 and TRBJ2-5; the table assigns TRBD2, which was not confirmed against the DNA. The CDR3 region is 14 residues in length, termini included. The germline V gene encodes CDR1 MNHEY and CDR2 SMNVEV (reference sequence). The CDR3 loop is CASTPSGVQETQFL.

This clonotype ranks as hyperexpanded. This chain joins TRBV6-1 and TRBJ2-7; 8 positions match TRBD2. Germline CDR1 MNHNS, CDR2 SASEGT. J was trimmed by 2 bases and V by 3 bases; bases with no gene match: 6. The CDR3 runs 15 residues. CDR3 sequence: CASSESSGSPYEQYF. CDR3 DNA sequence: TGTGCCAGCAGTGAGTCCAGCGGGAGTCCCTACGAGCAGTACTTC.

This clonotype was counted many times. The chain links TRBV7-9 to TRBJ1-5; no clear D gene. V was shortened by 1 base and J by 5 bases, with 3 bases between the two germline ends. Per the germline V gene, CDR1 is SEHNR and CDR2 is FQNEAQ (reference sequence). CDR3 size: 12 residues. The DNA of the CDR3 is TGTGCCAGCAGCTTAGGACATCAGCCCCAGCATTTT. As protein: CASSLGHQPQHF. Full variable domain (outside the CDR3, taken from reference TRBV7-9 and TRBJ1-5): DTGVSQNPRHKITKRGQNVTFRCDPISEHNRLYWYRQTLGQGPEFLTYFQNEAQLEKSRLLSDRFSAERPKGSFSTLEIQRTEQGDSAMYLCASSLGHQPQHFGDGTRLSIL.

In its sample, this clonotype ranks as large (0.1 to 1%). This CDR3 reads CASSFTGEGPDEQFF. The CDR3 DNA follows: TGTGCCAGCAGCTTTACGGGAGAGGGCCCCGACGAGCAGTTCTTC. The chain has TRBV7-2 and TRBJ2-1, with D perhaps matching TRBD2 (6 bases). V lost 3 bases to trimming and J lost 10 bases, with 19 bases between them. The germline gives CDR1 SGHTA, CDR2 FQGNSA. CDR3 length equals 15 residues.

The gene calls are TRBV27 and TRBJ2-5, with 8 bases matching TRBD2. Unmatched junction bases numbered 11, after V lost 6 bases and J lost 2 bases. The germline gives CDR1 MNHEY, CDR2 SMNVEV (reference sequence). The CDR3 totals 16 residues. The CDR3 loop is CASSPGLVNRQETQYF. CDR3 coding DNA: TGTGCCAGCAGCCCGGGACTAGTAAATCGACAAGAGACCCAGTACTTC.

The J gene is TRBJ2-4, the V gene TRBV7-2; D call uncertain. Between the trimmed V and J ends, which lost 6 bases and 9 bases, there was a span of 24 bases. Germline CDR1 and CDR2: SGHTA and FQGNSA. This CDR3 has 16 amino acids. This CDR3 is CASSPTSNTWGSIQYF. The CDR3 nucleotides read TGTGCCAGCAGTCCCACGAGTAATACGTGGGGTAGCATTCAGTACTTC.

Comment on this clonotype: Germline and junction disagree at one end, which may indicate a read error. V usage is TRBV6-1 and J usage is TRBJ2-2, with D perhaps TRBD2 (6 bases). CDR1 is MNHNS and CDR2 is SASEGT in the germline V gene. The CDR3 has 15 residues. The chain's CDR3 is CASSEWGGNTGALFF. For the CDR3, the DNA is TGTGCCAGCAGTGAATGGGGAGGTAACACCGGGGCGCTGTTTTTT.

A note on this clonotype: Just one base apart from a much larger clone, this may be a read error. The V and J genes are TRBV7-6 and TRBJ2-1; 12 bases are shared with TRBD2. The J call may be in error: the DNA end matches TRBJ2-7 better. The CDR3 has 16 amino acids. Germline V lookup: CDR1 SGHVS, CDR2 FNYEAQ. Here the CDR3 reads CASSLAASGRAVEQYF. CDR3 DNA: TGTGCCAGCAGCTTAGCGGCTAGCGGGAGGGCCGTGGAGCAGTACTTC.

Comments on this clonotype: The junction departs from germline at one end; a sequencing error may be responsible. This chain connects TRBV6-8 to TRBJ2-3; possible D gene TRBD2, 6 bases. Per the germline V gene, CDR1 is MNHGY and CDR2 is SAAAGT. The CDR3 length is 14 residues. This chain's CDR3 is CGTPGAWAKNTQYF. CDR3 coding DNA: TGTGGCACCCCGGGAGCGTGGGCCAAAAATACTCAGTATTTC.

In this sample, this clonotype is medium-sized. The rearrangement uses TRBV27 and TRBJ1-1, with unresolved D. The CDR3 runs to 13 residues. V was pared by 3 bases and J by 0 bases, with 5 bases between. CDR1 is MNHEY and CDR2 is SMNVEV in the germline V gene (reference sequence). CDR3 amino acids: CASSFSMNTEAFF. CDR3 sequence (DNA): TGTGCCAGCAGTTTTAGTATGAACACTGAAGCTTTCTTT.

This clonotype turned up a few times. The chain is built from TRBV27 and TRBJ2-4, with TRBD2 matching over 9 bases. The CDR3 sequence is 14 residues long. The ends lost 3 bases at V and 13 bases at J; junction bases unmatched: 10. CDR1 is MNHEY and CDR2 is SMNVEV in the germline V gene (reference sequence). The CDR3 region has the DNA TGTGCCAGCAGTTTTAGTAGCGGGAGTACCACCCAGTACTTC. The encoded protein is CASSFSSGSTTQYF.

Turning to this clonotype: This may be a read error, as it is one base from a much larger clone. The chain's CDR3 is CASSFAGDEQFF. As DNA, the CDR3 is TGTGCCAGCAGTTTTGCGGGGGACGAGCAGTTCTTC. This rearrangement joins TRBV27 to TRBJ2-1; 7 positions match TRBD2. The ends lost 3 bases at V and 10 bases at J; junction bases unmatched: 3. Germline CDR1 reads MNHEY; CDR2 reads SMNVEV (reference sequence). This CDR3 has 12 residues.

This clonotype has just a few counts. The CDR3 spells CASSYRIPTDTQYF. The DNA of the CDR3 is TGTGCCAGCAGTTACAGGATTCCGACAGATACGCAGTATTTT. This sequence joins TRBV6-5 and TRBJ2-3; D remains unclear. This CDR3 comprises 14 residues. V lost 2 bases to trimming and J lost 3 bases, with 9 bases between them. CDR1 and CDR2 from the germline V gene are MNHEY and SVGAGI.

The chain combines TRBV10-1 with TRBJ1-5; tentative D call: TRBD1 (6 bases). This CDR3 is built from 15 residues. Deletions cut 2 bases from V and 5 bases from J, with 13 bases between. Germline CDR1 WNHNN, CDR2 SYGVQD (reference sequence). The CDR3 bases are TGCGCCAGCAGTGAGATCCAGGGGCCTGATCAGCCCCAGCATTTT. Protein sequence: CASSEIQGPDQPQHF.

This CDR3 is CASSYRRNSYNEQFF. CDR3 coding DNA: TGTGCCAGCAGTTACCGGAGAAACTCCTACAATGAGCAGTTCTTC. The chain joins TRBV6-5 to TRBJ2-1; no clear D. Trimming left V 2 bases short and J 0 bases short, with 8 bases between. The CDR3 length is 15 residues. Germline assignment: CDR1 MNHEY and CDR2 SVGAGI.

J is TRBJ2-7 and V is TRBV6-1; TRBD1 matches 8 bases. V shed 2 bases, J shed 3 bases, and the junction held 9 bases outside the gene matches. In germline, CDR1 is MNHNS, CDR2 SASEGT. This CDR3 region has 16 residues. In nucleotides, the CDR3 is TGTGCCAGCAGTGAATGGGCGGGACAGGACCTCTACGAGCAGTACTTC. Protein product: CASSEWAGQDLYEQYF.

The rearrangement joins TRBV6-1 to TRBJ2-2; no definite D call. This CDR3 spans 15 amino acids. Between the trimmed V and J ends, which lost 2 bases and 5 bases, there was a span of 12 bases. CDR1 and CDR2 (germline): MNHNS, SASEGT. CDR3 DNA sequence: TGTGCCAGCAGTGAATTCTATGGTAGTACCGGGGAGCTGTTTTTT. Encoded protein: CASSEFYGSTGELFF.